The subject of this entry is one TCR beta chain. Generated by immunoSEQ multiplex PCR, the TCRdb table keeps only in-frame clones and is missing some. The sample shows 80,000 to 95,000 clones, 93% of them seen only once. This sample stems from a study of T cell changes during pregnancy in multiple sclerosis. The CDR3 loop spans 13 amino acids. V was clipped by 5 bases and J by 10 bases, with 17 bases between them. Germline assignment: CDR1 SGHTA and CDR2 FQGNSA. V is TRBV7-2 and J is TRBJ2-5, with D perhaps TRBD1 (7 bases). The sequence came from a female donor in good health, enrolled as a control in a pregnancy study. Sequencing used peripheral blood, obtained in the third trimester of pregnancy. Written as DNA, the CDR3 is TGTGCCAGCAGCCCCCACCGACAGGGAGGCCAGTACTTC. Its protein product is CASSPHRQGGQYF.